This T cell receptor (beta chain) is drawn from a study of T cell responses to AZD1222 COVID-19 vaccine. Study-wide points: Most donors were white British and more were female, and clonal diversity was possibly underestimated. Close to half of all spike-specific TCRs reportedly target regions of the variants that are unmutated.

Points on this clone: The antigen is unknown.

Per germline, CDR1 LNHNV and CDR2 YYDKDF (reference sequence). The junction had 18 bases not matched to a gene; V was cut back by 3 bases and J by 0 bases. The CDR3 is 21 amino acids. Measured with immunoSEQ multiplex PCR; TCRdb has only the in-frame clones, and not every one. The sample yields about 150,000 clones, roughly nine tenths seen once. The chain is built from TRBV15 and TRBJ2-1; TRBD2 matches at 9 bases. This receptor was identified in an adult in good health. The specimen comprised peripheral blood, sampled on day 0 of AZD1222 vaccination. CDR3 sequence: CATSSPTPIAGEKSSYNEQFF. Here the CDR3 DNA reads TGTGCCACCAGCAGCCCCACGCCAATAGCGGGAGAAAAGTCCTCCTACAATGAGCAGTTCTTC.